This T cell receptor beta chain was recorded in a study of shared clonotypes between healthy human individuals. Deep-level assay runs were performed. TCRdb keeps only in-frame clones here, not all; method: immunoSEQ multiplex PCR. The sample includes roughly 700,000 clones, 90% of them seen just once. Germline V CDR1 and CDR2: MDHEN, SYDVKM. The V segment lost 1 base and the J segment 7 bases; nucleotides outside the gene matches: 6. The CDR3 consists of 14 residues. Turning to this clone: The target antigen is unknown.

Study results and caveats: Compared with clonotypes that all four donors shared, non-shared clonotypes had lower generation probabilities.

This chain connects TRBV28 to TRBJ1-1; 7 bases align to TRBD1. This sequence originates from a man younger than 30 in good health. Some clones in this sample may be carry-over from other donors' samples. Sequencing was performed on memory CD8+ T cells from PBMCs. Subset of the sample: CD45RO+ cells pooled with CCR7-negative TemRA cells. The CDR3 region has the DNA TGTGCCAGCAGTTTATACTTTAGGGACAGTGAAGCTTTCTTT. This gives the protein CASSLYFRDSEAFF.